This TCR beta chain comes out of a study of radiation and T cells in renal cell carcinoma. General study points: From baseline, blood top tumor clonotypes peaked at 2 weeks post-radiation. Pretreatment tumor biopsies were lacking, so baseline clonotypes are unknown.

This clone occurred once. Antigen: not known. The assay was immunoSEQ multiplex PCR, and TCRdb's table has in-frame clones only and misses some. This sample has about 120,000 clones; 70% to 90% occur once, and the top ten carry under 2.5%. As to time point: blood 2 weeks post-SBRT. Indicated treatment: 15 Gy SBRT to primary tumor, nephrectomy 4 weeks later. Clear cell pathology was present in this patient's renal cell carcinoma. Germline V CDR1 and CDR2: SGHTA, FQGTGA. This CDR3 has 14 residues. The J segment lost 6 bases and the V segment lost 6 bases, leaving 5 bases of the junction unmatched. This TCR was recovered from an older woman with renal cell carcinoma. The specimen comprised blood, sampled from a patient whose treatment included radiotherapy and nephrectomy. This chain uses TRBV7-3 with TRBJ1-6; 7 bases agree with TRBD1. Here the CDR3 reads CASRQGPINSPLHF. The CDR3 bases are TGTGCCAGCAGACAGGGGCCCATTAATTCACCCCTCCACTTT.